The clone carrying this T cell receptor (beta chain) was observed a few times. The data are from a study of OX40 agonist ivuxolimab in advanced cancers. With V trimmed by 6 bases and J by 0 bases, 9 bases remained unmatched. CDR1 and CDR2 from the germline V gene are MNHEY and SMNVEV (reference sequence). This CDR3 is built from 16 residues. The method was immunoSEQ multiplex PCR; TCRdb's version includes in-frame clones alone and lacks a portion of them. The sample holds fewer than 18,000 clones, approximately 70% seen once. Drawing of blood for sampling happened at baseline, at cycle 4 day 1, and at cycle 7 day 1.

This sequence originates from an adult with an advanced solid tumor such as melanoma, head and neck, liver or kidney cancer. The J gene is TRBJ2-7, the V gene TRBV27; 9 nucleotides agree with TRBD1. The starting material was CD4+ or CD8+ T cells sorted from blood, obtained in a trial of the OX40 agonist ivuxolimab. The CDR3 DNA follows: TGTGCCAGCAGCCAGACGACAGGGGGGAGCTCCTACGAGCAGTACTTC. It codes for CASSQTTGGSSYEQYF.